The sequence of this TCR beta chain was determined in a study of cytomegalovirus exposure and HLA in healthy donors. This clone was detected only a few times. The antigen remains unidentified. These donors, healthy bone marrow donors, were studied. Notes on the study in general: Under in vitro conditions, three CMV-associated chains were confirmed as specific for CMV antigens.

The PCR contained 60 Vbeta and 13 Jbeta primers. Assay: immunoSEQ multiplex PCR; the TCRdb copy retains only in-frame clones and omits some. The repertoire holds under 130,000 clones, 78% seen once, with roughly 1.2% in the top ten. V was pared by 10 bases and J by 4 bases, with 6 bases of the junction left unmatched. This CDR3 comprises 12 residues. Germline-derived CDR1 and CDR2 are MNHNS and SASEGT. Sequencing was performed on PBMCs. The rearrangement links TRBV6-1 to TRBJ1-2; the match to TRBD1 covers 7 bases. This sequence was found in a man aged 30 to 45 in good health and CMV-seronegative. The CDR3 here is CANGDRVYGYTF. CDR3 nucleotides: TGTGCCAACGGCGACAGGGTCTATGGCTACACCTTC.